This T cell receptor (beta chain) was sequenced for a study of OX40 agonist ivuxolimab in advanced cancers. Study background: People who had prior anti-PD-1, anti-PD-L1 or anti-CTLA-4 therapy could take part, and less than 50% had some.

General study findings and limits: The 0.1-3.0 mg/kg partial responders had among the lowest clonal expansion.

Assay: immunoSEQ multiplex PCR; the TCRdb copy retains only in-frame clones and omits some. Of roughly 51,000 clones listed, nearly 90% are singletons. In its sample, this clone was seen a few times. Its antigen is not known. V was clipped by 6 bases and J by 3 bases, with 14 bases between them. Per the germline V gene, CDR1 is MNHNS and CDR2 is SASEGT. The CDR3 runs 14 residues. The chain recombines TRBV6-1 with TRBJ1-1; D call uncertain. The sequence derives from an adult with an advanced solid tumor such as melanoma, head and neck, liver or kidney cancer. Sequencing used CD4+ or CD8+ T cells sorted from blood, obtained in a trial of the OX40 agonist ivuxolimab. The CDR3 region has the DNA TGTGCCAGCAGCGAGACCCTGAAAGACACTGAAGCTTTCTTT. Protein: CASSETLKDTEAFF.